Each of the 7 T cell receptor beta chains below was sequenced from the same sample in a study of T cell responses to AZD1222 COVID-19 vaccine. The protocol was immunoSEQ multiplex PCR, while the TCRdb copy is restricted to in-frame clones and leaves out a portion. The sample shows about 170,000 clones, approximately 93% of them seen only once. Sequencing was performed on peripheral blood, taken on day 0 of AZD1222 vaccination. The receptor source for this set is an adult in good health.

This clone was seen only a few times. The V call is TRBV5-1, the J call TRBJ2-7; D remains unclear. CDR1 is SGHRS, CDR2 YFSETQ, per germline. The CDR3 is 16 amino acids. Trimming shortened V by 2 bases and J by 3 bases, and 18 bases separated the two germline ends. This CDR3 is CASSLSGDLTGYEQYF. CDR3 bases: TGCGCCAGCAGCTTATCTGGGGATCTTACGGGCTACGAGCAGTACTTC.

In this sample, this clone turned up a few times. The genes are TRBV5-4 and TRBJ1-2; D gene uncertain. The V end lost 4 bases, the J end lost 0 bases, and 10 bases lay between the germline ends. Germline CDR1 SGHNT, CDR2 YYREEE (reference sequence). This CDR3 has 14 residues. CDR3 DNA sequence: TGTGCCAGCAGCCCTGTAACGGCTAACTATGGCTACACCTTC. Amino acids: CASSPVTANYGYTF.

The rearrangement joins TRBV3-1 (or the pseudogene TRBV3-2) to TRBJ1-2, with D hard to call. V lost 4 bases, J lost 1 base, and 10 bases lay in between. This CDR3 spans 14 amino acids. CDR1 and CDR2 from the germline V gene are LGHDT and YNNKEL (reference sequence). CDR3 loop: CASSLGLNNYGYTF. As DNA, the CDR3 is TGTGCCAGCAGCCTCGGACTTAATAACTATGGCTACACCTTC.

The chain carries TRBV19 and TRBJ1-1, with D possibly being TRBD1 (5 bases). V was trimmed by 6 bases and J by 4 bases, leaving 9 bases between them. CDR1 and CDR2 (germline): LNHDA, SQIVND (reference sequence). The CDR3 contains 12 residues. Here the CDR3 DNA reads TGTGCCAGTAGCTGGCAGGGCACTGAAGCTTTCTTT. It encodes CASSWQGTEAFF. The variable domain in full, completed from reference TRBV19 and TRBJ1-1, reads DGGITQSPKYLFRKEGQNVTLSCEQNLNHDAMYWYRQDPGQGLRLIYYSQIVNDFQKGDIAEGYSVSREKKESFPLTVTSAQKNPTAFYLCASSWQGTEAFFGQGTRLTVV.

The rearrangement uses TRBV19 and TRBJ1-2; D is unclear. The V end lost 3 bases, the J end lost 5 bases, and 7 bases lay between the germline ends. CDR3 size: 12 residues. CDR1 and CDR2 (germline): LNHDA, SQIVND (reference sequence). The CDR3 DNA follows: TGTGCCAGTAGTATCAGTAGGTATGGCTACACCTTC. As protein: CASSISRYGYTF. Full variable domain (outside the CDR3, taken from reference TRBV19 and TRBJ1-2): DGGITQSPKYLFRKEGQNVTLSCEQNLNHDAMYWYRQDPGQGLRLIYYSQIVNDFQKGDIAEGYSVSREKKESFPLTVTSAQKNPTAFYLCASSISRYGYTFGSGTRLTVV.

The chain has TRBV11-3 and TRBJ2-1, with 8 bases matching TRBD2. The J segment lost 9 bases and the V segment lost 4 bases, leaving 11 bases of the junction unmatched. CDR1 is SGHNT and CDR2 is YENEEA in the germline V gene. The CDR3 has 15 residues. The CDR3, as DNA: TGTGCCAGCAGCTCCCGCGGGCGGGAGGACCCTGAGCAGTTCTTC. Its protein is CASSSRGREDPEQFF.

This rearrangement joins TRBV3-1 (or the pseudogene TRBV3-2) to TRBJ2-7; D is possibly TRBD2 (5 bases). CDR1 and CDR2 from the germline V gene are LGHDT and YNNKEL (reference sequence). This CDR3 contains 13 residues. Trimming stripped 2 bases from V and 5 bases from J, with 10 bases between. CDR3 sequence reads: CASSQFPGDEQYF. The CDR3 DNA is TGTGCCAGCAGCCAATTTCCCGGGGACGAGCAGTACTTC.